A selection of T cell receptor beta chains follows, all from one sample in a study of blood T cells in healthy people across ages. TCRdb fed the 5' RACE reads into MiXCR, producing one record per CDR3 protein. The sample has 700,000 to 850,000 distinct CDR3 sequences; around half are singletons. Input material: blood. These receptor sequences come from a man older than 75 in good health. CDR3s include the opening cysteine and the closing phenylalanine or tryptophan. The order of the fields is D gene, clone size, J gene, V gene, CDR3 DNA, CDR3 protein. D genes are given only for firm matches. Clone size, where shown, is once, few, many, or a class for clones that have expanded.

d_call: .; clone_size: .; j_call: TRBJ1-2; v_call: TRBV27; cdr3_nt: TGTGCCAGCAGTCCCGATGGGCAGGGCTTTGACTATGGCTACACCTTC; cdr3_aa: CASSPDGQGFDYGYTF
d_call: TRBD2; clone_size: .; j_call: TRBJ2-7; v_call: TRBV20-1; cdr3_nt: TGCAGTGCCGAACTAGCGGGAGGAACCCACGAGCAGTACTTC; cdr3_aa: CSAELAGGTHEQYF
d_call: TRBD1; clone_size: few; j_call: TRBJ2-7; v_call: TRBV20-1; cdr3_nt: TGCAGTGCGTTTGGACAGGGCGGTTACGAGCAGTACTTC; cdr3_aa: CSAFGQGGYEQYF
d_call: .; clone_size: .; j_call: TRBJ2-7; v_call: TRBV10-3; cdr3_nt: TGTGCCATCAGTAGAGGCTCAGACGAGCAGTACTTC; cdr3_aa: CAISRGSDEQYF
d_call: .; clone_size: few; j_call: TRBJ1-6; v_call: TRBV6-5; cdr3_nt: TGTGCCAGCAGTTCCGGGGAGGATAATTCACCCCTCCACTTT; cdr3_aa: CASSSGEDNSPLHF
d_call: TRBD2; clone_size: once; j_call: TRBJ2-5; v_call: TRBV20-1; cdr3_nt: TGCAGTGCTCGAGGGACTAGCGGGATAGGGCGGGAGACCCAGTACTTC; cdr3_aa: CSARGTSGIGRETQYF
d_call: TRBD2; clone_size: few; j_call: TRBJ2-7; v_call: TRBV6-2/TRBV6-3; cdr3_nt: TGTGCCAGCAGTTTGCTAGCGGGAGCATGGGAGCAGTACTTC; cdr3_aa: CASSLLAGAWEQYF
d_call: .; clone_size: .; j_call: TRBJ2-3; v_call: TRBV6-5; cdr3_nt: TGTGCCAGCAGTTCCCCCCCGTTAAGATACGCGTATTTT; cdr3_aa: CASSSPPLRYAYF
d_call: .; clone_size: few; j_call: TRBJ2-3; v_call: TRBV10-3; cdr3_nt: TGTGCCATCAGTGAAAAGGGCACTGCAGATACGCAGTATTTT; cdr3_aa: CAISEKGTADTQYF
d_call: .; clone_size: .; j_call: TRBJ1-1; v_call: TRBV20-1; cdr3_nt: TGCAGTGCTAGAGATCTCGGCGGGGCGGGCACTGAAGCTTTCTTT; cdr3_aa: CSARDLGGAGTEAFF
d_call: TRBD1; clone_size: .; j_call: TRBJ2-1; v_call: TRBV30; cdr3_nt: TGTGCCTATACGACAGGGGCCAGCTCCTACAATGAGCAGTTCTTC; cdr3_aa: CAYTTGASSYNEQFF
d_call: .; clone_size: few; j_call: TRBJ1-6; v_call: TRBV27; cdr3_nt: TGTGCCAGCAGTTTAATACAGGGATTGGACCTCCACTTT; cdr3_aa: CASSLIQGLDLHF
d_call: .; clone_size: .; j_call: TRBJ2-4; v_call: TRBV3-1; cdr3_nt: TGTGCCAGCAGCCAAGATTTCTTCGGCATTCAGTACTTC; cdr3_aa: CASSQDFFGIQYF
d_call: .; clone_size: .; j_call: TRBJ2-4; v_call: TRBV29-1; cdr3_nt: TGCAGCGTTCTGACAGACGGAAACATTCAGTACTTC; cdr3_aa: CSVLTDGNIQYF
d_call: .; clone_size: .; j_call: TRBJ2-1; v_call: TRBV11-2; cdr3_nt: TGTGCCAGCAGCTTAGTGGGAGCGGGGTGGGGGGCTGAGCAGTTCTTC; cdr3_aa: CASSLVGAGWGAEQFF
d_call: TRBD2; clone_size: .; j_call: TRBJ2-5; v_call: TRBV20-1; cdr3_nt: TGCAGTGCTATCCTAGCGGGGAGCCAAGAGACCCAGTACTTC; cdr3_aa: CSAILAGSQETQYF
d_call: TRBD2; clone_size: .; j_call: TRBJ2-7; v_call: TRBV7-6; cdr3_nt: TGTGCCAGCAGTTCAAACTTAGGACTAGCCTACGAGCAGTACTTC; cdr3_aa: CASSSNLGLAYEQYF
d_call: .; clone_size: .; j_call: TRBJ1-4; v_call: TRBV2; cdr3_nt: TGTGCCAGCAGTGAAGCGGGGGCCAGGGATGAAAAACTGTTTTTT; cdr3_aa: CASSEAGARDEKLFF
d_call: TRBD1; clone_size: .; j_call: TRBJ1-2; v_call: TRBV6-6; cdr3_nt: TGTGCCAGCAGTTACTCGGACAGGGGAAGGAGTGGCTACACCTTC; cdr3_aa: CASSYSDRGRSGYTF
d_call: .; clone_size: .; j_call: TRBJ2-7; v_call: TRBV7-2; cdr3_nt: TGTGCCAGCAGCCGGGGTACGGCGATTCGGGAGCAGTACTTC; cdr3_aa: CASSRGTAIREQYF
d_call: TRBD2; clone_size: .; j_call: TRBJ2-1; v_call: TRBV2; cdr3_nt: TGTGCCAGCAGTGAAGCGCGTGGACTAGCCGGCAATGAGCAGTTCTTC; cdr3_aa: CASSEARGLAGNEQFF
d_call: .; clone_size: .; j_call: TRBJ1-4; v_call: TRBV7-2; cdr3_nt: TGTGCCAGCAGCTTAGTGGGGGGCGGGGAGGATGAAAAACTGTTTTTT; cdr3_aa: CASSLVGGGEDEKLFF
d_call: .; clone_size: .; j_call: TRBJ1-2; v_call: TRBV7-9; cdr3_nt: TGTGCCAGCAGCGCATTAAACAGGGTTCTTACCTATGGCTACACCTTC; cdr3_aa: CASSALNRVLTYGYTF
d_call: .; clone_size: .; j_call: TRBJ2-1; v_call: TRBV5-1; cdr3_nt: TGCGCCAGCAGCTTGGGGACTTTATCCTACAATGAGCAGTTCTTC; cdr3_aa: CASSLGTLSYNEQFF
d_call: TRBD1; clone_size: .; j_call: TRBJ1-1; v_call: TRBV29-1; cdr3_nt: TGCAGCGTTGACAGCGGCGACAGGGCGGACACTGAAGCTTTCTTT; cdr3_aa: CSVDSGDRADTEAFF
d_call: .; clone_size: .; j_call: TRBJ2-7; v_call: TRBV4-1; cdr3_nt: TGCGCCAGCAGCCAAGAGAAGGGAGCACAGCCCTACGAGCAGTACTTC; cdr3_aa: CASSQEKGAQPYEQYF
d_call: .; clone_size: .; j_call: TRBJ2-3; v_call: TRBV24-1; cdr3_nt: TGTGCCACCAGTGATTGGGGGCAGGGCACAGATACGCAGTATTTT; cdr3_aa: CATSDWGQGTDTQYF
d_call: TRBD1; clone_size: .; j_call: TRBJ2-1; v_call: TRBV12-5; cdr3_nt: TGTGCTAGTGGTTTGGTACTCGGACAGGGTATTTTTGATGAGCAGTTCTTC; cdr3_aa: CASGLVLGQGIFDEQFF
d_call: .; clone_size: .; j_call: TRBJ2-1; v_call: TRBV27; cdr3_nt: TGTGCCAGCCGGGACCTAATGTACAATGAGCAGTTCTTC; cdr3_aa: CASRDLMYNEQFF
d_call: .; clone_size: .; j_call: TRBJ2-1; v_call: TRBV29-1; cdr3_nt: TGCAGCGTTGGCTCCCCGGGGGACAATGAGCAGTTCTTC; cdr3_aa: CSVGSPGDNEQFF
d_call: .; clone_size: .; j_call: TRBJ2-4; v_call: TRBV7-2; cdr3_nt: TGTGCCAGCAGCTTAAACGGGCCAAACAAAAACATTCAGTACTTC; cdr3_aa: CASSLNGPNKNIQYF
d_call: .; clone_size: .; j_call: TRBJ2-1; v_call: TRBV28; cdr3_nt: TGTGCCAGCATTCCTGGGGACACGGATGAGCAGTTCTTC; cdr3_aa: CASIPGDTDEQFF
d_call: .; clone_size: .; j_call: TRBJ2-7; v_call: TRBV10-3; cdr3_nt: TGTGCCATCAGTGGGGTTCCCTACGAGCAGTACTTC; cdr3_aa: CAISGVPYEQYF
d_call: .; clone_size: .; j_call: TRBJ2-2; v_call: TRBV6-1; cdr3_nt: TGTGCCAGCATCCAGGGTCACACCGGGGAGCTGTTTTTT; cdr3_aa: CASIQGHTGELFF
d_call: TRBD2; clone_size: few; j_call: TRBJ2-1; v_call: TRBV29-1; cdr3_nt: TGCAGCGTTGCGGGGGGGAGAGGAGCGATTTACGAGCAGTTCTTC; cdr3_aa: CSVAGGRGAIYEQFF
d_call: TRBD1; clone_size: few; j_call: TRBJ2-5; v_call: TRBV10-3; cdr3_nt: TGTGCCACCCGGACAGGGGATAGGGAGACCCAGTACTTC; cdr3_aa: CATRTGDRETQYF
d_call: TRBD2; clone_size: .; j_call: TRBJ2-1; v_call: TRBV7-7; cdr3_nt: TGTGCCAGCAGCCTTAGCGGGAGTCGGTATGAGCAGTTCTTC; cdr3_aa: CASSLSGSRYEQFF
d_call: .; clone_size: once; j_call: TRBJ2-7; v_call: TRBV7-2; cdr3_nt: TGTGCCAGCAGCCTTAAAAGCCAGGGGACCCTAAGCTCCTACGAGCAGAACTTC; cdr3_aa: CASSLKSQGTLSSYEQNF
d_call: .; clone_size: .; j_call: TRBJ2-7; v_call: TRBV27; cdr3_nt: TGTGCCAGCGGAAAGGGGGCGGGGGACTTGTACGAGCAGTACTTC; cdr3_aa: CASGKGAGDLYEQYF
d_call: TRBD2; clone_size: few; j_call: TRBJ2-7; v_call: TRBV7-9; cdr3_nt: TGTGCCAGCAGCACGGGACTAGCGGTCCCCGAGCAGTACTTC; cdr3_aa: CASSTGLAVPEQYF
d_call: .; clone_size: .; j_call: TRBJ1-1; v_call: TRBV25-1; cdr3_nt: TGTGCCAGCAGTTATAGGCTGAAGAACACTGAAGCTTTCTTT; cdr3_aa: CASSYRLKNTEAFF
d_call: .; clone_size: once; j_call: TRBJ2-1; v_call: TRBV10-1; cdr3_nt: TGCGCCAGCAGTGAGGTTGGGGCAGGCACAATGAAGCAGTTCTTC; cdr3_aa: CASSEVGAGTMKQFF
d_call: .; clone_size: .; j_call: TRBJ2-5; v_call: TRBV29-1; cdr3_nt: TGCAGCGCGCGTTGGGCGGCACCCAAAGGCCAGTACTTC; cdr3_aa: CSARWAAPKGQYF
d_call: .; clone_size: .; j_call: TRBJ2-7; v_call: TRBV20-1; cdr3_nt: TGCAGTGCTATCCGCAGCTCCTACGAGCAGTACTTC; cdr3_aa: CSAIRSSYEQYF
d_call: TRBD2; clone_size: .; j_call: TRBJ2-1; v_call: TRBV9; cdr3_nt: TGTGCCAGCAGCGTAGGACCCCTTGCGGGAGGAGGGGGTGAGCAGTTCTTC; cdr3_aa: CASSVGPLAGGGGEQFF
d_call: TRBD1; clone_size: .; j_call: TRBJ1-2; v_call: TRBV11-2; cdr3_nt: TGTGCCAGCAGACATACATTTCCGCACGGGGACAGCTATGGCTACACCTTC; cdr3_aa: CASRHTFPHGDSYGYTF
d_call: TRBD1; clone_size: .; j_call: TRBJ2-7; v_call: TRBV14; cdr3_nt: TGTGCCAGCAGCCAAGCCCGGGACAGGGGATCCGAGCAGTACTTC; cdr3_aa: CASSQARDRGSEQYF
d_call: TRBD2; clone_size: .; j_call: TRBJ2-3; v_call: TRBV4-1; cdr3_nt: TGCGCCAGCAGCCAAGATCGGCTAGCGGGAAGAGGGATATACGCGTATTTT; cdr3_aa: CASSQDRLAGRGIYAYF
d_call: TRBD2; clone_size: few; j_call: TRBJ2-7; v_call: TRBV29-1; cdr3_nt: TGCAGCGTCGGGGGACGACTAGCGGGGGGCGAGCAGTACTTC; cdr3_aa: CSVGGRLAGGEQYF
d_call: TRBD2; clone_size: once; j_call: TRBJ2-1; v_call: TRBV2; cdr3_nt: TGTGCCAGCAGTACCGGGACTAGCCCTTCGTATGAGCAGTTCTTC; cdr3_aa: CASSTGTSPSYEQFF
d_call: .; clone_size: few; j_call: TRBJ1-6; v_call: TRBV7-2; cdr3_nt: TGTGCCAGCAGCTTCGGTGGGACGGTCCGTAATAATTCACCCCTCCACTTT; cdr3_aa: CASSFGGTVRNNSPLHF
d_call: .; clone_size: few; j_call: TRBJ1-4; v_call: TRBV6-5; cdr3_nt: TGTGCCAGCGGGAGGGACGCCGCAACTAATGAAAAACTGTTTTTT; cdr3_aa: CASGRDAATNEKLFF
d_call: .; clone_size: .; j_call: TRBJ1-2; v_call: TRBV25-1; cdr3_nt: TGTGCCAGCAGTCTCCCCCAGGGTTATAACTATGGCTACACCTTC; cdr3_aa: CASSLPQGYNYGYTF
d_call: .; clone_size: .; j_call: TRBJ1-2; v_call: TRBV29-1; cdr3_nt: TGCAGCGTTGAAGGACGCGGGCGGGCTCGCTATGGCTACACCTTC; cdr3_aa: CSVEGRGRARYGYTF
d_call: .; clone_size: .; j_call: TRBJ1-2; v_call: TRBV6-6; cdr3_nt: TGTGCCAGCAGCCCACAGGGTTTCTATGGCTACACCTTC; cdr3_aa: CASSPQGFYGYTF
d_call: TRBD1; clone_size: .; j_call: TRBJ1-6; v_call: TRBV12-3/TRBV12-4; cdr3_nt: TGTGCCAGCAGCCTACGGACAGGGCCGTCACCCCTCCACTTT; cdr3_aa: CASSLRTGPSPLHF
d_call: TRBD2; clone_size: .; j_call: TRBJ2-5; v_call: TRBV5-4; cdr3_nt: TGTGCCAGCAGCGCTCCGACTAGCGACGGGGAGACCCAGTACTTC; cdr3_aa: CASSAPTSDGETQYF